This T cell receptor beta chain was identified in a study of T cells after yellow fever vaccination (dated by TCRdb to about 2019). General notes on the study: The SMART-Seq v4 Ultra Low Input RNA kit was used to prepare libraries from fractions with low cell numbers. To track T-cell clones before and after primary and booster YFV17D yellow fever vaccination, bulk TCR alpha and beta repertoires were sequenced longitudinally. Blood was collected at multiple timepoints before and after primary and secondary immunization, and bulk PBMC replicates and cell subsets were isolated. Two healthy male donors made up the cohort, one aged 18 to 30 years and the other aged 30 to 40 years. The research as a whole found: Most clones expanded after primary vaccination were re-detected after the booster (approximately 95% of CD4 and 88% of CD8), suggesting broad memory maintenance. Computational filtering was required because FACS-sorted repertoires could contain abundant contaminating clonotypes from the bulk population. A small fraction of clonotypes showed up in both the CD4 and CD8 compartments, probably as a result of convergent recombination. The secondary T-cell response was found to be weaker but faster than the primary response, with a peak reached on day 5 rather than on day 15. Because only two donors were included in the study, the extent to which the findings can be generalized is limited.

The CDR1 and CDR2 encoded by the germline V gene (reference sequence) are SEHNR and FQNEAQ. The V end loses 7 bases and the J end loses 1 base, and a stretch of 10 bases separates them. The CDR3 numbers 14 residues from cysteine through phenylalanine. Only CDR3 DNA is held: 42 bases, read in frame from base 1. This clonotype was counted ten times or more. The antigen it recognizes is unknown. No quality values exist for individual bases; no much larger clone is one base distant. TCRdb lists the instrument as Illumina NovaSeq 6000. TCR cDNA was synthesized by 5'RACE template switching, which introduced a universal primer site and unique molecular identifiers. cDNA synthesis was primed from both the TCR alpha and TCR beta constant segments. Library amplification involved two PCR steps, and the second step added sample barcodes and sequencing adapters. Libraries were sequenced on Illumina HiSeq 2500 (2x100 bp) or NovaSeq (2x150 bp). Regarding the original processing steps: MIGEC was used to demultiplex reads and collapse the reads into UMI consensus sequences, and MiXCR was used for V(D)J alignment. Clonotypes responding to the vaccine were identified with edgeR on replicate PBMC samples, with the criteria of FDR below 0.01 and a log2 fold change above 5 up to day 15. Each bulk clonotype was labeled CD4 or CD8 based on which sequenced repertoire, CD4 or CD8, contained the clonotype at higher abundance. Starting from the raw public reads, TCRdb applied fastp trimming at Q25, assembled clones with MiXCR and retained in-frame beta chains. CDR3 protein duplicates are merged, each entry listing the most common genes and DNA. Clone size and V and J calls follow TCRdb, not the original study. For this sample the table gives some 250,000 distinct CDR3 sequences, of which approximately 3.5% were detected only once. Together, the top ten hold around a fifth of the sample.

The sample's treatment or condition label is to be understood as: live attenuated yellow fever vaccine strain. At every blood-draw timepoint, two biological replicates of bulk PBMCs were collected. PBMCs were isolated from peripheral blood using a standard Ficoll-Paque protocol. TriZol was used to extract RNA from bulk PBMCs, CD4 and CD8 fractions, and dextramer-positive and dextramer-negative fractions. Source: PBMCs, taken 15 days after the yellow fever booster vaccination. The chain is made from TRBV7-9 and TRBJ2-2; a tentative D match to TRBD1 spans 5 bases. This clonotype was obtained from a man between 18 and 35 years old who received the YFV17D yellow fever vaccine. The CDR3 here reads CASKGQGNTGELFF. The DNA sequence follows: TGTGCCAGCAAAGGGCAGGGGAACACCGGGGAGCTGTTTTTT.